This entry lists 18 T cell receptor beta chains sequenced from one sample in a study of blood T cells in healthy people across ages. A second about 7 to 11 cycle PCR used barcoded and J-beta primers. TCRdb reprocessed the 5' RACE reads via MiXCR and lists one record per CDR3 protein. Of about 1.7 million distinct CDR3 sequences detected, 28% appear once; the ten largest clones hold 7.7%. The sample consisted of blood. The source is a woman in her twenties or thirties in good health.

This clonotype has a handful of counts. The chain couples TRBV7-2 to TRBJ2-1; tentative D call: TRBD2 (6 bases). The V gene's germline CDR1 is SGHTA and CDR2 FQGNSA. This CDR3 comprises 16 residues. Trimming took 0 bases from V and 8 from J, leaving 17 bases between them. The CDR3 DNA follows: TGTGCCAGCAGCTTAGCGGAGGGTATCTTGGGGTATGAGCAGTTCTTC. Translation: CASSLAEGILGYEQFF.

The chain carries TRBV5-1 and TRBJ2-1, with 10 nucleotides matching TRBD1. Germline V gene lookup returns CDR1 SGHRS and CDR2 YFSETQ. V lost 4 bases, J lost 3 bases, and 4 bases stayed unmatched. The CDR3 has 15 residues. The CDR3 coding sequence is TGCGCCAGCAGCAATGGACAGGGGGACTACAATGAGCAGTTCTTC. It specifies CASSNGQGDYNEQFF.

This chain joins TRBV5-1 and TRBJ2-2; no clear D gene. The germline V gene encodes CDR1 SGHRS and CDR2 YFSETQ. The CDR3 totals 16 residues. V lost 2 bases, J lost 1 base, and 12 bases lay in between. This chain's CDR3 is CASSLSAHQNTGELFF. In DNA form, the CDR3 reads TGCGCCAGCAGCTTAAGTGCACACCAGAACACCGGGGAGCTGTTTTTT. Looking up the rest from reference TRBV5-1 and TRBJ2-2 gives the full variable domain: KAGVTQTPRYLIKTRGQQVTLSCSPISGHRSVSWYQQTPGQGLQFLFEYFSETQRNKGNFPGRFSGRQFSNSRSEMNVSTLELGDSALYLCASSLSAHQNTGELFFGEGSRLTVL.

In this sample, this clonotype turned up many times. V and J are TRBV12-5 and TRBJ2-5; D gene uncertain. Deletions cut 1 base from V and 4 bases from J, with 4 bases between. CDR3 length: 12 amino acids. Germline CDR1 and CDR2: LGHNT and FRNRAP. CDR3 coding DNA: TGTGCTAGTGGTTTGGGGCGAGAGACCCAGTACTTC. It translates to CASGLGRETQYF.

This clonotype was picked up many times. The chain's CDR3 is CASSIRGGWQPQHF. The CDR3 DNA reads TGTGCCAGTAGTATAAGAGGGGGCTGGCAGCCCCAGCATTTT. V gene TRBV19 combines with J gene TRBJ1-5, with 7 bases matching TRBD1. The CDR3 loop spans 14 amino acids. The V and J ends lost 2 bases and 7 bases, in that order; junction bases with no gene match: 5. CDR1 is LNHDA, CDR2 SQIVND, per germline (reference sequence).

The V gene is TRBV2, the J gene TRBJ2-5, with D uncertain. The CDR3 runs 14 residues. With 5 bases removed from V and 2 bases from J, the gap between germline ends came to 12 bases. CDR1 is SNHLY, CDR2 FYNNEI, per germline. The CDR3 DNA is TGTGCCAGCAGTCCCAGACTGGATCAAGAGACCCAGTACTTC. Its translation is CASSPRLDQETQYF.

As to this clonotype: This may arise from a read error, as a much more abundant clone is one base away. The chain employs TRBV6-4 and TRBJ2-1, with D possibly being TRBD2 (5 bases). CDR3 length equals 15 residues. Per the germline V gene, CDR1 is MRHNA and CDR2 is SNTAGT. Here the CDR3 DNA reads TGTGCCAGCAGTCCATCACTAGAGGGTCTCAATGGGCAGTTCTTC. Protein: CASSPSLEGLNGQFF.

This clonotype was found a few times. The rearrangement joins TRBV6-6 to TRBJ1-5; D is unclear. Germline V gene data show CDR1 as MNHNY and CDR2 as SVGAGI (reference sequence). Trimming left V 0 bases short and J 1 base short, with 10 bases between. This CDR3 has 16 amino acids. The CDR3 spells CASSYSGSASNQPQHF. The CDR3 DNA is TGTGCCAGCAGTTACTCGGGGTCAGCGAGCAATCAGCCCCAGCATTTT.

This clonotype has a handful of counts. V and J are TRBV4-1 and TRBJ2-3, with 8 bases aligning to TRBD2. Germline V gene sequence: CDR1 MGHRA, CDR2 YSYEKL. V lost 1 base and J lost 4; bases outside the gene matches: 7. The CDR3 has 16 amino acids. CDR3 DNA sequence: TGCGCCAGCAGCCAAGTAGCGGGAAGTAGCGCAGATACGCAGTATTTT. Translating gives CASSQVAGSSADTQYF.

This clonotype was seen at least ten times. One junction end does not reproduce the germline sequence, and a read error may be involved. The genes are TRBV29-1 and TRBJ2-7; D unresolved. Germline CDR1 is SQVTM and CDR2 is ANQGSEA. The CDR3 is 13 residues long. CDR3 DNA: TGCAGCGTTGAAGTCTACTCCTCCGACGAGCAGTACTTC. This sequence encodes CSVEVYSSDEQYF.

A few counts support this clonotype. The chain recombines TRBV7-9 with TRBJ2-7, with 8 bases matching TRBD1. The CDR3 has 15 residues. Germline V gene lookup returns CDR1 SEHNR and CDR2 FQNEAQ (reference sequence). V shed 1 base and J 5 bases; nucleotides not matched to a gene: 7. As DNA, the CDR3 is TGTGCCAGCAGCTTAGGGCAACAGGGGGGCCACGAGCAGTACTTC. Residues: CASSLGQQGGHEQYF.

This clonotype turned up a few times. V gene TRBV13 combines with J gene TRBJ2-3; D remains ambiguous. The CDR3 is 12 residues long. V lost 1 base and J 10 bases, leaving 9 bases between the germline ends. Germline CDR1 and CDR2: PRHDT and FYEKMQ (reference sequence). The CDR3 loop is CASSLEAHAQYF. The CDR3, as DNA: TGTGCCAGCAGCTTAGAAGCACACGCGCAGTATTTT.

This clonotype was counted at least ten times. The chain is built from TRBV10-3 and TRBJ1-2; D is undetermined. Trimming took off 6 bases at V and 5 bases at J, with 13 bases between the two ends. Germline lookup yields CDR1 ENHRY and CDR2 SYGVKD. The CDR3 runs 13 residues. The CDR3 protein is CAIRPGPAYGYTF. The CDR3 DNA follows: TGTGCCATCAGGCCGGGCCCCGCGTATGGCTACACCTTC.

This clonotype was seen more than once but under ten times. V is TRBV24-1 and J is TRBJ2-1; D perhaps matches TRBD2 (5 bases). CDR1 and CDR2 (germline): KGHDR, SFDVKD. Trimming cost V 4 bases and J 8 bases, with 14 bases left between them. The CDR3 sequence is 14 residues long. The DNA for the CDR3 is TGTGCCACCAGTGACCCAACTAGAAGGGATGAGCAGTTCTTC. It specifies CATSDPTRRDEQFF.

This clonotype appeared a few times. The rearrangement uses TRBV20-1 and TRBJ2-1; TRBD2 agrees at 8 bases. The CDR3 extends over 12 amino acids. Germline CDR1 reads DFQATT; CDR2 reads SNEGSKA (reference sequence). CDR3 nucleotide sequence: TGCGGTGGCACTAGCGGATACAATGAGCAGTTCTTC. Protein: CGGTSGYNEQFF.

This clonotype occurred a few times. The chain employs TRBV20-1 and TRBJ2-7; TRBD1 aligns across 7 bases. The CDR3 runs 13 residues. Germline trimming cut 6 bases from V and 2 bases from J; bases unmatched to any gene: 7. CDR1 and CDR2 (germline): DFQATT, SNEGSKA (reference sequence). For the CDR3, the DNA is TGCAGTGCCCGGGGACAGTCTGCCTACGAGCAGTACTTC. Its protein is CSARGQSAYEQYF.

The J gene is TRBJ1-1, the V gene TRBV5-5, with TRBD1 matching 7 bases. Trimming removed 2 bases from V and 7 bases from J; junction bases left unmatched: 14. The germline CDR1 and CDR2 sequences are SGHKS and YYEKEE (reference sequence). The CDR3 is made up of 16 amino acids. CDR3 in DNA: TGTGCCAGCAGCTTCTCCTCGACAGGGCAGCGCGGTGAAGCTTTCTTT. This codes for CASSFSSTGQRGEAFF.

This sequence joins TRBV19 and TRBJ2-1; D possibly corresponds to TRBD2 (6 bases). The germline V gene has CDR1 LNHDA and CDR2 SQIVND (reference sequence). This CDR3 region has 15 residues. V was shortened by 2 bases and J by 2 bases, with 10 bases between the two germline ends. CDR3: CASSIRRGAYNEQFF. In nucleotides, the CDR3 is TGTGCCAGTAGTATAAGGAGGGGCGCCTACAATGAGCAGTTCTTC.